These 13 T cell receptor beta chains share one sample of origin, sequenced in a study of shared clonotypes between healthy human individuals. Using immunoSEQ multiplex PCR, the repertoire was profiled, and TCRdb retains in-frame clones only, with some absent. The sample lists around 1.9 million clones, approximately 94% occurring once. Naive CD8 cells lacked CD45RO, underwent positive selection for CCR7 and left out terminally differentiated effector memory CD45RA+ cells. Sequences were obtained from naive CD8+ T cells from PBMCs. These receptors all stem from a man aged 18-30 years in good health. Some clones in this sample may be carry-over from other donors' samples.

A note on this clone: Other DNA sequences within the sample encode an identical CDR3. The chain uses TRBV4-2 and TRBJ2-7; D is perhaps TRBD1 (6 bases). Between the trimmed V and J ends, which lost 0 bases and 0 bases, there was a span of 9 bases. The CDR3 sequence is 15 residues long. From germline, CDR1 is LGHNA and CDR2 YNFKEQ. The CDR3 region has the DNA TGTGCCAGCAGCCAAGATCAGGGGAGCTCCTACGAGCAGTACTTC. Translation: CASSQDQGSSYEQYF.

The chain uses TRBV7-2 and TRBJ2-5; D is uncertain. From germline, CDR1 is SGHTA and CDR2 FQGNSA. The V and J ends lost 1 base and 0 bases respectively, with 12 bases between them. This CDR3 has 16 amino acids. CDR3 DNA: TGTGCCAGCAGCTTAGACTCTGGGTCCCACCAAGAGACCCAGTACTTC. It yields the protein CASSLDSGSHQETQYF.

The V gene is TRBV19, the J gene TRBJ2-1, with 13 positions matching TRBD2. J was trimmed by 6 bases and V by 3 bases; bases with no gene match: 5. Germline CDR1 and CDR2: LNHDA and SQIVND (reference sequence). This CDR3 is 16 amino acids long. CDR3 region: CASSIQLAGGTNEQFF. CDR3 sequence (DNA): TGTGCCAGTAGTATCCAACTAGCGGGAGGGACCAATGAGCAGTTCTTC. The variable domain in full, completed from reference TRBV19 and TRBJ2-1, reads DGGITQSPKYLFRKEGQNVTLSCEQNLNHDAMYWYRQDPGQGLRLIYYSQIVNDFQKGDIAEGYSVSREKKESFPLTVTSAQKNPTAFYLCASSIQLAGGTNEQFFGPGTRLTVL.

This clone has a handful of counts. The chain is built from TRBV2 and TRBJ1-1; TRBD1 matches at 7 bases. With 8 bases clipped from V and 0 bases from J, the junction kept 3 bases outside the gene matches. The CDR3 has 13 amino acids. Germline V lookup: CDR1 SNHLY, CDR2 FYNNEI. The CDR3 bases are TGTGCCAGCCCGGGACAGATGAACACTGAAGCTTTCTTT. This translates into CASPGQMNTEAFF.

The V and J genes are TRBV9 and TRBJ2-5; 8 positions match TRBD2. This CDR3 contains 17 residues. Germline V lookup: CDR1 SGDLS, CDR2 YYNGEE. V dropped 3 bases and J dropped 5; count of bases not matched to a gene: 15. CDR3 sequence reads: CASSERGIAGTRETQYF. CDR3 bases: TGTGCCAGCAGCGAGCGGGGGATAGCGGGAACCCGGGAGACCCAGTACTTC.

This sequence joins TRBV28 and TRBJ2-7; 7 bases agree with TRBD1. The trim removed 5 bases at V and 9 bases at J, leaving 7 bases unmatched. Germline values: CDR1 MDHEN, CDR2 SYDVKM. CDR3 length equals 12 residues. CDR3 residues: CASSLLRGPQYF. CDR3 in DNA: TGTGCCAGCAGTCTTCTGAGGGGGCCGCAGTACTTC.

The chain carries TRBV7-9 and TRBJ2-4; a weak D match, TRBD2 (6 bases). CDR1 and CDR2 (germline): SEHNR, FQNEAQ (reference sequence). V lost 0 bases, J lost 5 bases, and 8 bases lay in between. CDR3 size: 14 residues. CDR3 region: CASSLASGQNIQYF. The CDR3 region has the DNA TGTGCCAGCAGCTTAGCTAGCGGCCAAAACATTCAGTACTTC.

The chain uses TRBV7-3 and TRBJ2-5, with 7 bases fitting TRBD1. Germline assignment: CDR1 SGHTA and CDR2 FQGTGA. The CDR3 runs 15 residues. Losses at the gene ends were 1 base for V and 2 bases for J; bases not matched to a gene: 4. CDR3 nucleotides: TGTGCCAGCAGCTTAATGGGGACAGCTCAAGAGACCCAGTACTTC. This codes for CASSLMGTAQETQYF.

The chain recombines TRBV4-3 with TRBJ2-7; D perhaps matches TRBD2 (6 bases). CDR3 size: 16 residues. V was clipped by 2 bases and J by 3 bases, with 17 bases between them. Germline V gene data show CDR1 as LGHNA and CDR2 as YSLEER. Written as DNA, the CDR3 is TGCGCCAGCAGCCAATACGGGACTCCGGCGGTCTACGAGCAGTACTTC. Protein sequence: CASSQYGTPAVYEQYF.

The rearrangement joins TRBV28 to TRBJ2-7, with TRBD1 matching 7 bases. The CDR3 spans 14 residues. Trimming removed 6 bases from V and 0 bases from J; junction bases left unmatched: 5. Germline assignment: CDR1 MDHEN and CDR2 SYDVKM. CDR3 sequence (DNA): TGTGCCAGCAGATCGACAGGGAACTCCTACGAGCAGTACTTC. Translating gives CASRSTGNSYEQYF.

The chain carries TRBV7-6 and TRBJ1-5; no clear D gene. Germline V gene data show CDR1 as SGHVS and CDR2 as FNYEAQ. Trimming shortened V by 2 bases and J by 0 bases, and 14 bases separated the two germline ends. The CDR3 sequence is 17 residues long. The CDR3, as DNA: TGTGCCAGCAGCTTATTTTCTGGGGAGGGTAGCAATCAGCCCCAGCATTTT. This codes for CASSLFSGEGSNQPQHF.

This clone has only a few counts. V usage is TRBV19 and J usage is TRBJ2-1; 10 nucleotides match TRBD2. Germline assignment: CDR1 LNHDA and CDR2 SQIVND (reference sequence). The CDR3 covers 13 residues. With V trimmed by 9 bases and J by 12 bases, 11 bases remained unmatched. This CDR3 is CASSTSGPSRQFF. The CDR3 DNA follows: TGTGCCAGCTCGACTAGCGGGCCAAGTCGGCAGTTCTTC.

This chain joins TRBV7-9 and TRBJ2-1, with 7 bases identical to TRBD1. CDR1 is SEHNR and CDR2 is FQNEAQ in the germline V gene (reference sequence). CDR3 length: 14 residues. Trimming at V came to 9 bases and at J to 3 bases, leaving 8 bases not matched to a gene. The chain's CDR3 is CASNTGAIYNEQFF. The CDR3 region has the DNA TGTGCCAGTAATACAGGGGCGATCTACAATGAGCAGTTCTTC.